One sample yielded the 14 T cell receptor beta chains listed below, sequenced in a study of response to subunit inactivated influenza vaccine. TCRdb passed the RT-PCR reads through MiXCR, listing each CDR3 protein once. The sample lists more than 600,000 distinct CDR3 sequences; less than 20% were seen once. The sequencing here drew on PBMCs from blood, taken approximately 5 days after vaccination. The source of these receptors is a man aged 45 to 65 who received an inactivated influenza vaccine.

The CDR3 sequence: CATRQGASTGELFF. The CDR3 nucleotides read TGTGCCACCCGACAGGGGGCGAGCACCGGGGAGCTGTTTTTT. The chain uses TRBV5-6 and TRBJ2-2; 10 bases line up with TRBD1. V lost 9 bases to trimming and J lost 4 bases; unmatched junction nucleotides: 6. There are 14 residues in the CDR3. CDR1 and CDR2 from the germline V gene are SGHDT and YYEEEE.

There are a few counts of this clonotype. V gene TRBV15 combines with J gene TRBJ1-1; D uncertain. The germline V gene encodes CDR1 LNHNV and CDR2 YYDKDF (reference sequence). This CDR3 region has 13 residues. V gave up 3 bases and J gave up 1 base, with 6 bases separating them. The CDR3 region is CATSRVKNTEAFF. The CDR3 DNA reads TGTGCCACCAGCAGGGTCAAGAACACTGAAGCTTTCTTT. The full variable domain, with the rest looked up from reference TRBV15 and TRBJ1-1, is DAMVIQNPRYQVTQFGKPVTLSCSQTLNHNVMYWYQQKSSQAPKLLFHYYDKDFNNEADTPDNFQSRRPNTSFCFLDIRSPGLGDTAMYLCATSRVKNTEAFFGQGTRLTVV.

A few counts support this clonotype. This chain joins TRBV29-1 and TRBJ2-5; D remains ambiguous. The CDR3 runs 12 residues. Trimming removed 0 bases from V and 4 bases from J, with 6 bases in between. CDR1 and CDR2 (germline): SQVTM, ANQGSEA. The CDR3 DNA reads TGCAGCGTTGAAGAGGGGATAGAGACCCAGTACTTC. Encoded protein: CSVEEGIETQYF.

The J gene is TRBJ2-1, the V gene TRBV15; 12 nucleotides agree with TRBD1. CDR3 length equals 16 residues. Germline CDR1 and CDR2: LNHNV and YYDKDF (reference sequence). V lost 4 bases and J lost 6; bases outside the gene matches: 7. Here the CDR3 reads CATSTPGQGAFNEQFF. Here the CDR3 DNA reads TGTGCCACCAGCACACCGGGACAGGGGGCATTCAATGAGCAGTTCTTC.

The genes are TRBV5-1 and TRBJ2-5, with D perhaps given as TRBD1 or TRBD2 (5 bases each). Trimming left V 3 bases short and J 3 bases short, with 15 bases between. The CDR3 has 15 residues. Per the germline V gene, CDR1 is SGHRS and CDR2 is YFSETQ. CDR3 in amino acids: CASSSDTGTEETQYF. DNA of the CDR3: TGCGCCAGCAGCTCAGATACCGGGACGGAAGAGACCCAGTACTTC.

V usage is TRBV6-5 and J usage is TRBJ2-2; D is possibly TRBD2 (6 bases). Per the germline V gene, CDR1 is MNHEY and CDR2 is SVGAGI. The V end lost 1 base, the J end lost 3 bases, and 12 bases lay between the germline ends. The CDR3 totals 16 residues. CDR3 loop: CASSYWAGSDTGELFF. CDR3 DNA sequence: TGTGCCAGCAGTTACTGGGCGGGATCGGACACCGGGGAGCTGTTTTTT.

This clonotype was found a few times. This rearrangement joins TRBV12-3 or TRBV12-4 to TRBJ2-1, with TRBD2 identical over 8 bases. The CDR3 loop spans 16 amino acids. The trim removed 4 bases at V and 7 bases at J, leaving 12 bases unmatched. The CDR3 region is CASSSRRSGGINEQFF. CDR3 in DNA: TGTGCCAGCAGTTCCAGGAGGAGCGGGGGAATTAATGAGCAGTTCTTC.

This clonotype occurred a few times. The V call is TRBV15, the J call TRBJ2-1, with D possibly being TRBD1 (5 bases). The germline gives CDR1 LNHNV, CDR2 YYDKDF (reference sequence). With 4 bases removed from V and 0 bases from J, the gap between germline ends came to 7 bases. This CDR3 is built from 14 residues. The CDR3 sequence is CATSTRGSYNEQFF. CDR3 nucleotide sequence: TGTGCCACCAGCACTAGGGGCTCCTACAATGAGCAGTTCTTC.

J is TRBJ2-1 and V is TRBV4-3; no firm D call. There are 13 residues in the CDR3. Germline assignment: CDR1 LGHNA and CDR2 YSLEER. V was pared by 0 bases and J by 6 bases, with 6 bases between. The CDR3 loop reads CASSQDTRNEQFF. As DNA, the CDR3 is TGCGCCAGCAGCCAAGATACCCGCAATGAGCAGTTCTTC.

V gene TRBV29-1 combines with J gene TRBJ2-1, with unresolved D. Trimming pared 3 bases from V and 6 bases from J, leaving 9 bases between. Per germline, CDR1 SQVTM and CDR2 ANQGSEA. CDR3 size: 12 residues. In nucleotides, the CDR3 is TGCAGCGTTGAGTCTAGTTTCAATGAGCAGTTCTTC. Translation gives CSVESSFNEQFF.

The rearrangement uses TRBV5-1 and TRBJ2-2; weak D call: TRBD1 (6 bases). Trimming left V 0 bases short and J 4 bases short, with 13 bases between. The CDR3 contains 16 residues. The germline V gene has CDR1 SGHRS and CDR2 YFSETQ. In DNA form, the CDR3 reads TGCGCCAGCAGCTTGGAAGCCAGGGGAATCACCGGGGAGCTGTTTTTT. This encodes CASSLEARGITGELFF.

The chain uses TRBV7-9 and TRBJ2-3, with D possibly being TRBD1 (6 bases). Germline values: CDR1 SEHNR, CDR2 FQNEAQ (reference sequence). CDR3 size: 16 residues. V was clipped by 2 bases and J by 1 base, with 13 bases between them. The chain's CDR3 is CASSLYPGGRTDTQYF. For the CDR3, the DNA is TGTGCCAGCAGCTTATATCCTGGGGGCCGCACAGATACGCAGTATTTT.

The genes are TRBV24-1 and TRBJ2-1, with 7 bases fitting TRBD2. Germline V gene sequence: CDR1 KGHDR, CDR2 SFDVKD. Unmatched junction bases numbered 12, after V lost 5 bases and J lost 3 bases. There are 17 residues in the CDR3. In DNA, the CDR3 is TGTGCCACCAGTGGCCACTCCGGGACTACCAACTACAATGAGCAGTTCTTC. The encoded protein is CATSGHSGTTNYNEQFF.

In this sample, this clonotype turned up a few times. The chain carries TRBV7-9 and TRBJ1-4, with D perhaps matching TRBD1 (6 bases). Germline assignment: CDR1 SEHNR and CDR2 FQNEAQ (reference sequence). V was shortened by 3 bases and J by 8 bases, with 19 bases between the two germline ends. CDR3 length: 16 residues. In DNA form, the CDR3 reads TGTGCCAGCAGCTTGGCCACAGGGTTCATTGGAGAAAAACTGTTTTTT. It yields the protein CASSLATGFIGEKLFF.